The present TCR beta chain was sequenced within a study of blood T cell repertoires in COVID-19. Study information: From T cells, B-cell-depleted T cells, or PBMCs came the material, which was cDNA or gDNA.

Germline CDR1 DFQATT, CDR2 SNEGSKA (reference sequence). CDR3 length: 15 residues. V shed 3 bases, J shed 0 bases, and the junction held 6 bases outside the gene matches. As handled by the study authors: Researchers report that nucleated cell counts were estimated from reference gene primer amplification. Assay: immunoSEQ multiplex PCR; the TCRdb copy retains only in-frame clones and omits some. D and trimming come from the DNA, and the V and J calls and clone size come from that table. The sample records 150,000 to 200,000 clones, around four fifths being singletons. The sequencing sample was made of peripheral blood. The receptor's source is a woman in her sixties or seventies with COVID-19, enrolled during active disease. The V gene is TRBV20-1, the J gene TRBJ2-7, with 9 nucleotides matching TRBD2. The CDR3 spells CSASQLAGSSYEQYV. CDR3 in DNA: TGCAGTGCTAGTCAGCTAGCGGGGTCCTCCTACGAGCAGTACGTC.